The 23 T cell receptor beta chains below come from one sample, sequenced in a study of blood T cell repertoires in COVID-19. Sequencing used immunoSEQ multiplex PCR; TCRdb keeps in-frame clones, though not all of them. The data hold roughly 70,000 clones, with roughly nine tenths observed a single time. The sample taken for sequencing was peripheral blood. Receptors were obtained from a man aged 45-60 years with acute or convalescent COVID-19.

This clone occurred a few times. The chain has TRBV9 and TRBJ2-2, with D hard to call. The CDR3 covers 14 residues. Trimming took off 1 base at V and 1 base at J, with 5 bases between the two ends. The germline gives CDR1 SGDLS, CDR2 YYNGEE. The DNA of the CDR3 is TGTGCCAGCAGCGTATACGGGAACACCGGGGAGCTGTTTTTT. This encodes CASSVYGNTGELFF.

The CDR3 DNA is TGCGCCAGCAGCCAACATCCAGGGATTTCCGATCAGCCCCAGCATTTT. It encodes CASSQHPGISDQPQHF. The rearrangement links TRBV4-1 to TRBJ1-5; weak D call: TRBD1 (5 bases). The CDR3 has 16 amino acids. Germline V gives CDR1 MGHRA, CDR2 YSYEKL. Trimming shortened V by 2 bases and J by 5 bases, and 16 bases separated the two germline ends.

This clone was detected only once. V gene TRBV28 combines with J gene TRBJ1-5; D gene ambiguous. CDR1 MDHEN and CDR2 SYDVKM come from the germline V gene. This CDR3 comprises 15 residues. Trimming took off 3 bases at V and 4 bases at J, with 13 bases between the two ends. This CDR3 reads CASSFADPGNQPQHF. In DNA, the CDR3 is TGTGCCAGCAGTTTTGCGGATCCCGGGAATCAGCCCCAGCATTTT.

The chain has TRBV6-5 and TRBJ1-4; 7 bases map to TRBD1. After removal of 4 bases from V and 4 bases from J, the junction contained 3 bases not matched to a gene. This CDR3 comprises 14 residues. CDR1 and CDR2 (germline): MNHEY, SVGAGI. This CDR3 reads CASSLDRFNEKLFF. The CDR3 DNA reads as TGTGCCAGCAGTTTGGACAGGTTTAATGAAAAACTGTTTTTT.

This chain joins TRBV20-1 and TRBJ2-7; TRBD2 aligns across 7 bases. The germline V gene encodes CDR1 DFQATT and CDR2 SNEGSKA (reference sequence). The CDR3 extends over 11 amino acids. The CDR3 here is CRSASGHEQYF. In nucleotides, the CDR3 is TGCAGATCGGCTAGCGGCCACGAGCAGTACTTC.

The rearrangement joins TRBV7-2 to TRBJ2-1, with 9 nucleotides matching TRBD2. Germline loops: CDR1 SGHTA, CDR2 FQGNSA. The V and J ends lost 9 bases and 3 bases, in that order; junction bases with no gene match: 6. The CDR3 spans 14 residues. The CDR3 sequence is CASTSGGYYNEQFF. The CDR3 DNA sequence: TGTGCCAGTACGAGCGGGGGGTACTACAATGAGCAGTTCTTC.

The chain couples TRBV5-1 to TRBJ2-2; D may be TRBD1 (6 bases). CDR3 length: 14 residues. The germline V gene encodes CDR1 SGHRS and CDR2 YFSETQ. The V gene lost 4 bases and the J gene lost 3 bases, with 10 bases spanning the gap. CDR3 residues: CASSPRTDTGELFF. The CDR3 bases are TGCGCCAGCAGCCCTCGGACAGACACCGGGGAGCTGTTTTTT.

This chain links TRBV10-3 with TRBJ2-3; D perhaps matches TRBD1 (5 bases). CDR3 size: 15 residues. Between the trimmed V and J ends, which lost 0 bases and 4 bases, there was a span of 11 bases. Germline CDR1 and CDR2: ENHRY and SYGVKD. The CDR3 nucleotides read TGTGCCATCAGTGAGTCCGGTGGGGCAGCAGATACGCAGTATTTT. Translated, it gives CAISESGGAADTQYF.

The rearrangement links TRBV6-5 to TRBJ1-5; D remains unclear. V was shortened by 0 bases and J by 3 bases, with 9 bases between the two germline ends. The germline gives CDR1 MNHEY, CDR2 SVGAGI. The CDR3 is 15 amino acids. CDR3 loop: CASSYSKAANQPQHF. The CDR3 DNA is TGTGCCAGCAGTTACTCGAAGGCGGCCAATCAGCCCCAGCATTTT.

CDR3 sequence reads: CASTPTGGSSYNEQFF. In DNA form, the CDR3 reads TGTGCCAGCACCCCGACAGGCGGCAGCTCCTACAATGAGCAGTTCTTC. V and J are TRBV27 and TRBJ2-1, with a possible D match to TRBD1 (6 bases). Per germline, CDR1 MNHEY and CDR2 SMNVEV (reference sequence). The V end lost 7 bases, the J end lost 0 bases, and 16 bases lay between the germline ends. The CDR3 is 16 amino acids.

The J gene is TRBJ2-1, the V gene TRBV19, with D perhaps matching TRBD1 (5 bases). Germline V lookup: CDR1 LNHDA, CDR2 SQIVND (reference sequence). The V gene lost 4 bases and the J gene lost 10 bases, with 17 bases spanning the gap. The CDR3 contains 14 residues. The CDR3 is CASSNQGRAWEQFF. Written as DNA, the CDR3 is TGTGCCAGTAGTAACCAGGGCCGGGCGTGGGAGCAGTTCTTC.

The chain links TRBV12-5 to TRBJ2-1; 14 bases agree with TRBD2. The ends lost 1 base at V and 8 bases at J; junction bases unmatched: 4. CDR3 length: 16 residues. Germline-derived CDR1 and CDR2 are LGHNT and FRNRAP. CDR3: CASGLEGLAGADEQFF. In nucleotides, the CDR3 is TGTGCTAGTGGTTTGGAGGGACTAGCGGGAGCTGATGAGCAGTTCTTC.

This chain joins TRBV19 and TRBJ2-7; 10 bases are shared with TRBD2. The CDR3 length is 17 residues. V shed 1 base, J shed 0 bases, and the junction held 6 bases outside the gene matches. Germline CDR1 and CDR2: LNHDA and SQIVND (reference sequence). CDR3 amino acids: CASSIGVAGGHSYEQYF. CDR3 bases: TGTGCCAGTAGTATAGGAGTAGCGGGAGGCCACTCCTACGAGCAGTACTTC.

The chain links TRBV2 to TRBJ1-2, with D perhaps TRBD1 (5 bases). Trimming took off 4 bases at V and 5 bases at J, with 14 bases between the two ends. From germline, CDR1 is SNHLY and CDR2 FYNNEI. This CDR3 spans 14 amino acids. The CDR3 DNA reads as TGTGCCAGCAGTGCTAGACAGCGCCAATATGGCTACACCTTC. This codes for CASSARQRQYGYTF.

This chain joins TRBV7-2 and TRBJ2-1; TRBD1 aligns across 7 bases. The CDR3 has 15 amino acids. With V trimmed by 1 base and J by 6 bases, 6 bases remained unmatched. In germline, CDR1 is SGHTA, CDR2 FQGNSA. CDR3 sequence (DNA): TGTGCCAGCAGCTTAGTGGCAGGGGGTGGCAATGAGCAGTTCTTC. Residues: CASSLVAGGGNEQFF.

This rearrangement joins TRBV2 to TRBJ1-6; 7 nucleotides align to TRBD1. The CDR3 is made up of 15 amino acids. V lost 6 bases to trimming and J lost 5 bases; unmatched junction nucleotides: 7. CDR1 and CDR2 (germline): SNHLY, FYNNEI. CDR3 protein: CASRRPGQNNSPLHF. In nucleotides, the CDR3 is TGTGCCAGCAGGAGACCGGGACAGAATAATTCACCCCTCCACTTT. Variable domain in full (rest from reference TRBV2 and TRBJ1-6): EPEVTQTPSHQVTQMGQEVILRCVPISNHLYFYWYRQILGQKVEFLVSFYNNEISEKSEIFDDQFSVERPDGSNFTLKIRSTKLEDSAMYFCASRRPGQNNSPLHFGNGTRLTVT.

This chain links TRBV24-1 with TRBJ1-3; the match to TRBD1 covers 7 bases. Per germline, CDR1 KGHDR and CDR2 SFDVKD. With V trimmed by 2 bases and J by 5 bases, 2 bases remained unmatched. The CDR3 length is 14 residues. As DNA, the CDR3 is TGTGCCACCAGTGATTCGACAGGGAGAAACACCATATATTTT. Its protein product is CATSDSTGRNTIYF.

The chain couples TRBV28 to TRBJ1-1; 12 bases map to TRBD1. The CDR3 is made up of 16 amino acids. V shed 7 bases and J 5 bases; nucleotides not matched to a gene: 11. The germline gives CDR1 MDHEN, CDR2 SYDVKM. Here the CDR3 DNA reads TGTGCCAGCACCAGAGAGGGACAGGGGGCGCGAACTGAAGCTTTCTTT. Translation: CASTREGQGARTEAFF.

The chain joins TRBV3-1 (or the pseudogene TRBV3-2) to TRBJ2-2, with TRBD1 as a possible D gene (5 bases). This CDR3 spans 15 amino acids. Trimming cost V 3 bases and J 6 bases, with 14 bases left between them. Germline V gene data show CDR1 as LGHDT and CDR2 as YNNKEL (reference sequence). CDR3 residues: CASSHQGIYAGELFF. The CDR3 DNA reads as TGTGCCAGCAGCCATCAGGGAATTTACGCCGGGGAGCTGTTTTTT.

V usage is TRBV11-2 and J usage is TRBJ2-1; TRBD2 matches 7 bases. CDR1 is SGHAT, CDR2 FQNNGV, per germline. V shed 1 base, J shed 5 bases, and the junction held 2 bases outside the gene matches. This CDR3 contains 14 residues. CDR3 in DNA: TGTGCCAGCAGCTTAGGTGGGAGGGACAATGAGCAGTTCTTC. Translated, it gives CASSLGGRDNEQFF.

The V and J genes are TRBV6-5 and TRBJ1-1; D not resolved. The germline V gene has CDR1 MNHEY and CDR2 SVGAGI. This CDR3 has 14 residues. V gave up 0 bases and J gave up 2 bases, with 7 bases separating them. Here the CDR3 reads CASSYSGGNTEAFF. The CDR3 DNA reads as TGTGCCAGCAGTTACTCAGGAGGAAACACTGAAGCTTTCTTT.

The CDR3: CASSPDRGFNQPQHF. The CDR3 region has the DNA TGTGCCAGCAGCCCGGACAGGGGATTCAATCAGCCCCAGCATTTT. This chain joins TRBV5-6 and TRBJ1-5; 9 bases align to TRBD1. The CDR3 length is 15 residues. The germline V gene encodes CDR1 SGHDT and CDR2 YYEEEE. The trim removed 4 bases at V and 3 bases at J, leaving 5 bases unmatched.

The chain couples TRBV21-1 to TRBJ1-1; TRBD1 was called by the table and not checked on the DNA. TRBV21-1 is marked as a pseudogene. This CDR3 has 13 residues. CDR3 bases: TGTGCCAGCGGGAGGACAGGAGGCCCAGAAGCTTTCTTT. The encoded protein is CASGRTGGPEAFF.